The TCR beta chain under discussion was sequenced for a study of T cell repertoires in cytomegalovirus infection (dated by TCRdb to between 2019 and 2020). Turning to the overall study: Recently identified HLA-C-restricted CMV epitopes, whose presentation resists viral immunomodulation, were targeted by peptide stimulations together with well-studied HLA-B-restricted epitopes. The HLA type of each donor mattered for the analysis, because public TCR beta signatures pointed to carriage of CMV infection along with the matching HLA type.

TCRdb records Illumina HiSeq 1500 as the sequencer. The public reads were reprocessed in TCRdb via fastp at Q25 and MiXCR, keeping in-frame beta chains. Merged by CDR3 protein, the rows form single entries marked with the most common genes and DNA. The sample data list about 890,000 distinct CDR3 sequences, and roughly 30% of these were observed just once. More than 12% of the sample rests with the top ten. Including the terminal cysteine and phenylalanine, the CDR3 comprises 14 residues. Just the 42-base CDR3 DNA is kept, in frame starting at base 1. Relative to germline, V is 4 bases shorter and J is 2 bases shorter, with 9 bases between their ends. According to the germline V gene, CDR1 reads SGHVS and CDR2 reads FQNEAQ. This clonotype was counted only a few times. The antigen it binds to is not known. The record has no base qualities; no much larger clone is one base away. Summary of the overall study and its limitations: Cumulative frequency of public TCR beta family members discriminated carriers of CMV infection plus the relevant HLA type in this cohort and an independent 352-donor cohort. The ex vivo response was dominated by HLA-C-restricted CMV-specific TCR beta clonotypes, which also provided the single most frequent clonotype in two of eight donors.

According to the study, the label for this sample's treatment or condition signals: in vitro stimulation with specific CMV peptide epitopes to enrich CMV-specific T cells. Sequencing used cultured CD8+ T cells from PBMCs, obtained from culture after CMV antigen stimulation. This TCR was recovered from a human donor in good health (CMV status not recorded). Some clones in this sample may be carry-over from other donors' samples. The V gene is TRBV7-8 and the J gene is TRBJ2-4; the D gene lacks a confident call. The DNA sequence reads TGTGCCAGCAGCTCTAGGTGGCCCAAAAACATTCAGTACTTC. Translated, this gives CASSSRWPKNIQYF.